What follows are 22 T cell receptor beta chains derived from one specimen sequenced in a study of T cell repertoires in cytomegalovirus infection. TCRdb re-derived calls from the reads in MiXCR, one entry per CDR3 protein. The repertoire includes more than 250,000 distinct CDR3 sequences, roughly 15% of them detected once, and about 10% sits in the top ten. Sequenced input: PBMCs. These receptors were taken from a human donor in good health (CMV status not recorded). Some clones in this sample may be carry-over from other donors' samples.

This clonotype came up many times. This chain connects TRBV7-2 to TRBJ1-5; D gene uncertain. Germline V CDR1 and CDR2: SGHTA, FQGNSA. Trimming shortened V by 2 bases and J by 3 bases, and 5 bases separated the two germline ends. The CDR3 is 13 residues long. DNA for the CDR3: TGTGCCAGCAGCTTAAGCCTCAATCAGCCCCAGCATTTT. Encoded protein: CASSLSLNQPQHF. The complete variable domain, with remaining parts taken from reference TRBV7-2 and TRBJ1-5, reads GAGVSQSPSNKVTEKGKDVELRCDPISGHTALYWYRQSLGQGLEFLIYFQGNSAPDKSGLPSDRFSAERTGGSVSTLTIQRTQQEDSAVYLCASSLSLNQPQHFGDGTRLSIL.

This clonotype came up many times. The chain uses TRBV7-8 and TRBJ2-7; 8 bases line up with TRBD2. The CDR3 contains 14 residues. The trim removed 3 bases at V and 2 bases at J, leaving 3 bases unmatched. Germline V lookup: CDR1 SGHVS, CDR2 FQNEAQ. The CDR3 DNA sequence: TGTGCCAGCAGCTTCGGGGGGGTAACCTACGAGCAGTACTTC. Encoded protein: CASSFGGVTYEQYF.

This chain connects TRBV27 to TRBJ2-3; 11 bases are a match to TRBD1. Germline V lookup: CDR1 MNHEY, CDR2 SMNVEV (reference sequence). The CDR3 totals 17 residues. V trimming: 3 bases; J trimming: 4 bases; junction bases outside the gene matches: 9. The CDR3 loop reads CASSFYVRTGGADTQYF. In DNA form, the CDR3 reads TGTGCCAGCAGTTTTTATGTTCGGACAGGGGGCGCAGATACGCAGTATTTT.

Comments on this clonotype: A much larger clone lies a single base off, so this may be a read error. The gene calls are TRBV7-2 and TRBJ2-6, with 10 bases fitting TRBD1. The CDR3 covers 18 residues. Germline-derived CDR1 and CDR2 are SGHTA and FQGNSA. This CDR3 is CASSPGQGFSSGADVLTF. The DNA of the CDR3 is TGTGCCAGCAGCCCGGGACAGGGGTTTTCCTCTGGGGCCGACGTCCTGACTTTC.

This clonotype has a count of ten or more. The CDR3 protein is CASSLPRTYEQYF. The CDR3 nucleotides are TGTGCCAGCAGTTTGCCTCGAACCTACGAGCAGTACTTC. The chain is built from TRBV12-3 or TRBV12-4 and TRBJ2-7; D call uncertain. Trimming stripped 3 bases from V and 2 bases from J, with 8 bases between. The CDR3 length is 13 residues.

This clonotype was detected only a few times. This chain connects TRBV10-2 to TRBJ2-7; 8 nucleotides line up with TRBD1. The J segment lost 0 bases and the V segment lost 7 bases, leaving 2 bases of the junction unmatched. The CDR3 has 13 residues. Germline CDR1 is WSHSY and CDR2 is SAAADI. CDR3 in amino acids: CASNQGASYEQYF. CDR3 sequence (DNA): TGCGCCAGCAATCAGGGGGCCTCCTACGAGCAGTACTTC.

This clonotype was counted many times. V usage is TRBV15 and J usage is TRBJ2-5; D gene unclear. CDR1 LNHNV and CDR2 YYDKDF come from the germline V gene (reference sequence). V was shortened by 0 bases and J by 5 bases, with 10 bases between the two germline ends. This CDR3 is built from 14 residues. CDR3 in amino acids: CATSRDDEAETQYF. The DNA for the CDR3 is TGTGCCACCAGCAGAGATGATGAGGCGGAGACCCAGTACTTC. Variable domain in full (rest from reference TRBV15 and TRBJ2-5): DAMVIQNPRYQVTQFGKPVTLSCSQTLNHNVMYWYQQKSSQAPKLLFHYYDKDFNNEADTPDNFQSRRPNTSFCFLDIRSPGLGDTAMYLCATSRDDEAETQYFGPGTRLLVL.

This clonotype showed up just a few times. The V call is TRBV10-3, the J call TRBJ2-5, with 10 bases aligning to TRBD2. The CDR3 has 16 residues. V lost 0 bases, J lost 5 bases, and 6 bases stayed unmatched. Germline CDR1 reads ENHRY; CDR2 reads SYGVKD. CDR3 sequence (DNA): TGTGCCATCAGTGAGTCCCTAGCGGGAGTCGGGGAGACCCAGTACTTC. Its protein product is CAISESLAGVGETQYF.

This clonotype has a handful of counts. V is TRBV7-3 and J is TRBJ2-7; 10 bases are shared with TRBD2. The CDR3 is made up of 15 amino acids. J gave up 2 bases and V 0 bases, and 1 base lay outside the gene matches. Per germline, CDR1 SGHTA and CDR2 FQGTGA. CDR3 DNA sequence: TGTGCCAGCAGCTTAACGGGACTAGCGCCCTACGAGCAGTACTTC. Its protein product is CASSLTGLAPYEQYF.

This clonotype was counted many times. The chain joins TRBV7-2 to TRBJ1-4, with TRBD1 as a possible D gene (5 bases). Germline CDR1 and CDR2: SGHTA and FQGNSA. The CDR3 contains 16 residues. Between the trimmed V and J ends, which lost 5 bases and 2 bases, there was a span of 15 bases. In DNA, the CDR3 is TGTGCCAGCAGCCGTTTGGGGGGGAAGACTAATGAAAAACTGTTTTTT. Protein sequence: CASSRLGGKTNEKLFF.

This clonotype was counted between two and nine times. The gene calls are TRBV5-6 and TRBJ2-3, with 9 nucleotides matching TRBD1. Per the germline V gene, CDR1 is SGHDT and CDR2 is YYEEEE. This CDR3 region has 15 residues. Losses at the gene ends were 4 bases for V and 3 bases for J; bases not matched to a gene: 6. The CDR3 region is CASSAGQGKTDTQYF. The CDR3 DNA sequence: TGTGCCAGCAGCGCGGGACAGGGTAAGACAGATACGCAGTATTTT.

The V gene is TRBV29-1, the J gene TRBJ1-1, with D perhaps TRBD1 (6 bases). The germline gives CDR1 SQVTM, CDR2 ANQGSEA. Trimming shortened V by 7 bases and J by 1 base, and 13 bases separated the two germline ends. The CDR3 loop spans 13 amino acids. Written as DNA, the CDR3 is TGCAGCGGCGTCAGGGGTCAGAACACTGAAGCTTTCTTT. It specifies CSGVRGQNTEAFF.

Here the CDR3 DNA reads TGCAGTGCTAGATCCTACGAGCAGTACTTC. Translated: CSARSYEQYF. The chain has TRBV20-1 and TRBJ2-7; D is ambiguous. The CDR3 runs 10 residues. The V and J ends lost 2 bases and 1 base respectively, with 0 bases between them. Germline CDR1 reads DFQATT; CDR2 reads SNEGSKA (reference sequence).

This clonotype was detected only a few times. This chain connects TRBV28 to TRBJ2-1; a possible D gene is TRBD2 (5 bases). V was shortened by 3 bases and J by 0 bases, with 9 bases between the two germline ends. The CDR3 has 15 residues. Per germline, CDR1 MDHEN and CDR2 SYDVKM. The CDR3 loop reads CASSFVGSSYNEQFF. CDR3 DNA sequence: TGTGCCAGCAGTTTCGTAGGGAGCTCCTACAATGAGCAGTTCTTC.

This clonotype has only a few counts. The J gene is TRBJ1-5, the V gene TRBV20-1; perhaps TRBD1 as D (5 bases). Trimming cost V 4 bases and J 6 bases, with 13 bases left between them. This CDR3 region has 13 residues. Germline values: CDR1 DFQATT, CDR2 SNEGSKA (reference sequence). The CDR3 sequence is CSAMRGRGQPQHF. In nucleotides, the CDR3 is TGCAGTGCTATGCGGGGGAGAGGTCAGCCCCAGCATTTT.

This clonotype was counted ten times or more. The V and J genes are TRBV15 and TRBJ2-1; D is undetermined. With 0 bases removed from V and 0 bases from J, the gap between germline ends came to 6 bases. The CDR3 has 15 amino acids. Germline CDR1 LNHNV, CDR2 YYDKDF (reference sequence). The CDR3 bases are TGTGCCACCAGCAGAGATCTTAGCTCCTACAATGAGCAGTTCTTC. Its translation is CATSRDLSSYNEQFF.

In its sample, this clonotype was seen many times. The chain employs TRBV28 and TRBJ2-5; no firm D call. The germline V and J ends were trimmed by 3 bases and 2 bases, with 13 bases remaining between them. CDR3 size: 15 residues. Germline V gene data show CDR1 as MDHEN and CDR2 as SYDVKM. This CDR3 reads CASSFQQYLQETQYF. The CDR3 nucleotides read TGTGCCAGCAGTTTTCAACAGTACCTGCAAGAGACCCAGTACTTC.

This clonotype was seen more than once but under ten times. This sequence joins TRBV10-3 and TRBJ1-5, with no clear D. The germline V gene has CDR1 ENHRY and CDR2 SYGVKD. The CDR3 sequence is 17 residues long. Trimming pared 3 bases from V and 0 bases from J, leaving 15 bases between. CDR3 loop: CAISDERVKVSNQPQHF. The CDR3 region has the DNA TGTGCCATCAGTGACGAGCGGGTAAAGGTTAGCAATCAGCCCCAGCATTTT.

The CDR3 nucleotides are TGTGCCAGCAGCGTAGGAGGGGGACAGGGTAAGAATGAGCAGTTCTTC. This translates into CASSVGGGQGKNEQFF. The J gene is TRBJ2-1, the V gene TRBV9, with 9 bases identical to TRBD1. This CDR3 region has 16 residues. From germline, CDR1 is SGDLS and CDR2 YYNGEE. V lost 0 bases, J lost 7 bases, and 8 bases stayed unmatched.

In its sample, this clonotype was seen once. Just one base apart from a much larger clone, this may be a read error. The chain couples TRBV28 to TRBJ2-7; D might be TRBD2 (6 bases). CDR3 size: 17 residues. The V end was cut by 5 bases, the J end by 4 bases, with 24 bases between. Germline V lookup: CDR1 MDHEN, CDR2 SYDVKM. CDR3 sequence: CASSQILLSGVPYEQYF. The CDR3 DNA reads TGTGCCAGCAGTCAGATCCTACTATCGGGAGTGCCGTACGAGCAGTACTTC.

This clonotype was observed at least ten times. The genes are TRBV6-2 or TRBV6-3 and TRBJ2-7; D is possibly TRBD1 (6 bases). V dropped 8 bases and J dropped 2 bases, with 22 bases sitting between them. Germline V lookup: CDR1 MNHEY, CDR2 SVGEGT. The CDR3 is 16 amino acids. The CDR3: CASGGRGHVLTYEQYF. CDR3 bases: TGTGCCAGCGGGGGACGGGGACACGTTCTAACCTACGAGCAGTACTTC.

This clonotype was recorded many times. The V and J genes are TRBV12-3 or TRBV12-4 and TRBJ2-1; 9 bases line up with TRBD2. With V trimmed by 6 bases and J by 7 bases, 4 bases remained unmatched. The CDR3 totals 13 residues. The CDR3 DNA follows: TGTGCCAGCAGAGGGACTAGCTGGAATGAGCAGTTCTTC. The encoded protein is CASRGTSWNEQFF.